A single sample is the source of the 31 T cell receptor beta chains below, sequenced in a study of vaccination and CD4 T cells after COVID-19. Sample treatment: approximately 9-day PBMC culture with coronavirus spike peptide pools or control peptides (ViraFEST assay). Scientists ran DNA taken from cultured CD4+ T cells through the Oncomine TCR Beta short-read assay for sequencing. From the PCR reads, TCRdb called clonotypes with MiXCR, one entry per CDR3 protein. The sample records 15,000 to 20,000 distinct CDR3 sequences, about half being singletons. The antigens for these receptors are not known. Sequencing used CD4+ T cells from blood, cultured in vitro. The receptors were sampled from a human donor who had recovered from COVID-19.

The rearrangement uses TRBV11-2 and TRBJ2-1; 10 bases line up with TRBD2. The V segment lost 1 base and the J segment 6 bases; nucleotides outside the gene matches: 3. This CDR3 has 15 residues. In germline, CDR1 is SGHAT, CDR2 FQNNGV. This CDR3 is CASSLALAGANEQFF. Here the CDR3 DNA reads TGTGCCAGCAGCTTAGCCCTAGCGGGGGCCAATGAGCAGTTCTTC.

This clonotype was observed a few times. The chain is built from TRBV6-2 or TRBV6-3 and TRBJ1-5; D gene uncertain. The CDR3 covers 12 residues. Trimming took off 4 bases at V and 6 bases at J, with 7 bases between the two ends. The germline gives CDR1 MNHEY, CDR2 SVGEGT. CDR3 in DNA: TGTGCCAGCAGTTTACTGAGTCAGCCCCAGCATTTT. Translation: CASSLLSQPQHF.

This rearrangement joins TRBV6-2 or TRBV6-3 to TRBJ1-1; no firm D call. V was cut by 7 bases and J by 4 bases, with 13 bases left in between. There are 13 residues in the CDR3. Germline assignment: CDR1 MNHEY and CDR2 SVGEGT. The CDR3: CASTLGFSTEAFF. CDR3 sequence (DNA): TGTGCCAGCACCCTCGGATTCTCCACTGAAGCTTTCTTT.

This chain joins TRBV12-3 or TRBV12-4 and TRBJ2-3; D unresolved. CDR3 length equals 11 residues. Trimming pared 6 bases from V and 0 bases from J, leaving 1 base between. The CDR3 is CASSSTDTQYF. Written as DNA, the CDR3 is TGTGCCAGCAGCAGCACAGATACGCAGTATTTT.

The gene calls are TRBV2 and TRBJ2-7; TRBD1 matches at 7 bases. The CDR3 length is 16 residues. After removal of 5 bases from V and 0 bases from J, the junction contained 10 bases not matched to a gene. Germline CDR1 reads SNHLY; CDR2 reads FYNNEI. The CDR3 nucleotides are TGTGCCAGCAGTCGGGACAGCCAGTCTAGCTCCTACGAGCAGTACTTC. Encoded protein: CASSRDSQSSSYEQYF.

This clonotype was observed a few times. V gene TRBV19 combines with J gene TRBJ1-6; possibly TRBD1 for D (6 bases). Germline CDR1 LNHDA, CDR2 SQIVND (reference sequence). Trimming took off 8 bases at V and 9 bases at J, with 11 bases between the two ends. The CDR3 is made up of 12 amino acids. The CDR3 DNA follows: TGTGCCAGTGGGGCCAGGGGTTCACCCCTCCACTTT. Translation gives CASGARGSPLHF.

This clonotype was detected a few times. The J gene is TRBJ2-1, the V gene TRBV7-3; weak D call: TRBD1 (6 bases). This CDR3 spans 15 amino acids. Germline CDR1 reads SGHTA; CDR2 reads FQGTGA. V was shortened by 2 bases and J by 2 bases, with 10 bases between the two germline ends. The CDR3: CASSLSPGAYNEQFF. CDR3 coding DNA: TGTGCCAGCAGCTTATCTCCAGGGGCCTACAATGAGCAGTTCTTC.

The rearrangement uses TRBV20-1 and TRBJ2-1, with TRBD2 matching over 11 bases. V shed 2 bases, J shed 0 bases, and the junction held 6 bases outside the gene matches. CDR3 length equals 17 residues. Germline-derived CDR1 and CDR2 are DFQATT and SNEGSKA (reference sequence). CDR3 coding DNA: TGCAGTGCTAGATCGACTAGCGGGGCAAGCTCCTACAATGAGCAGTTCTTC. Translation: CSARSTSGASSYNEQFF.

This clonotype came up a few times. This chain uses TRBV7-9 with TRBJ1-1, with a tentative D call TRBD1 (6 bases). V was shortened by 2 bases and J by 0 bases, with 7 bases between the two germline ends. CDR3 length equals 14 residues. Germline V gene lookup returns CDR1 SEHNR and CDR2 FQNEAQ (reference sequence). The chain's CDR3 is CASSLTGMNTEAFF. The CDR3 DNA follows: TGTGCCAGCAGCTTAACAGGGATGAACACTGAAGCTTTCTTT.

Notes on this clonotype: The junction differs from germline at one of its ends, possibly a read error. The CDR3: CAGSYSWYNEQFF. Here the CDR3 DNA reads TGTGCCGGCAGTTACTCGTGGTACAATGAGCAGTTCTTC. The chain has TRBV6-5 and TRBJ2-1; D is undetermined. Germline-derived CDR1 and CDR2 are MNHEY and SVGAGI. The CDR3 covers 13 residues.

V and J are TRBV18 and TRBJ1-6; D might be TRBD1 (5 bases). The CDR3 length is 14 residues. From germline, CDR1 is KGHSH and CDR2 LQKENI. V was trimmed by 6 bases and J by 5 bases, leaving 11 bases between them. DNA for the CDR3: TGTGCCAGCTCGCCGGGACTTGATAATTCACCCCTCCACTTT. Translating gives CASSPGLDNSPLHF.

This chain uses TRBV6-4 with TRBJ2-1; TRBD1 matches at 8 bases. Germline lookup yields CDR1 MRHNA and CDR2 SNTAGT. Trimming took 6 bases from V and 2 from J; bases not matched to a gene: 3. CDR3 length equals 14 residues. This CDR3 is CASRRDRTYNEQFF. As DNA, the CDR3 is TGTGCCAGCAGGCGGGACAGGACCTACAATGAGCAGTTCTTC.

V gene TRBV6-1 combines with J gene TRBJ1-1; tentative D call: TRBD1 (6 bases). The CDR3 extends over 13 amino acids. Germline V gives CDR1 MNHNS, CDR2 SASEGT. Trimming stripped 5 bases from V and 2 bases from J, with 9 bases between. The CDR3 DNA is TGTGCCAGCAGTCAACAGGGCAACACTGAAGCTTTCTTT. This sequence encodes CASSQQGNTEAFF.

The CDR3 protein is CATSDPAGDVNEQFF. The CDR3 DNA is TGTGCCACCAGTGACCCCGCCGGGGATGTGAATGAGCAGTTCTTC. The V call is TRBV24-1, the J call TRBJ2-1, with D possibly matching TRBD2 (5 bases). Per the germline V gene, CDR1 is KGHDR and CDR2 is SFDVKD. The length of the CDR3 is 15 residues. The V end lost 4 bases, the J end lost 7 bases, and 16 bases lay between the germline ends.

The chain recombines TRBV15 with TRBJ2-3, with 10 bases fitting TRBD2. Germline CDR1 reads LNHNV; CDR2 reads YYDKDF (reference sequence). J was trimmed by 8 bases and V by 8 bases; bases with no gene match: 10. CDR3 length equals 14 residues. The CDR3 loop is CATQSGRADGTQYF. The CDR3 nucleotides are TGTGCCACCCAGAGCGGGAGGGCCGACGGTACGCAGTATTTT.

The DNA of the CDR3 is TGTGCCAGCAGTCCCTGGGTCACCTCCTATGGCTACACCTTC. Protein: CASSPWVTSYGYTF. The rearrangement joins TRBV6-2 or TRBV6-3 to TRBJ1-2, with no clear D. V was clipped by 5 bases and J by 4 bases, with 14 bases between them. Per the germline V gene, CDR1 is MNHEY and CDR2 is SVGEGT. This CDR3 has 14 residues.

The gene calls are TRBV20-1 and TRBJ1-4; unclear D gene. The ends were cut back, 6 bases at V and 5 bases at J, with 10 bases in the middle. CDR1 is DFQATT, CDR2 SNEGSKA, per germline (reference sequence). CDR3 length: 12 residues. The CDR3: CSAKQLNEKLFF. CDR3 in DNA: TGCAGTGCAAAACAGCTCAATGAAAAACTGTTTTTT.

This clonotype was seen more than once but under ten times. The CDR3 DNA follows: TGTGCCACCAGTGATTTACAGGGAAAACTGTTTTTT. Protein product: CATSDLQGKLFF. V is TRBV24-1 and J is TRBJ1-4; the D gene is possibly TRBD1 (6 bases). The V gene's germline CDR1 is KGHDR and CDR2 SFDVKD. The CDR3 length is 12 residues. V gave up 1 base and J gave up 10 bases, with 6 bases separating them.

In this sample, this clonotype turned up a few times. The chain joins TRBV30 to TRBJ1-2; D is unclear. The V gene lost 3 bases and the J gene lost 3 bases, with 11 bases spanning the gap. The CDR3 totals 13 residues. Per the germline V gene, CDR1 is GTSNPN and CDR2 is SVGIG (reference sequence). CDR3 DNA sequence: TGTGCCTGGAGCCCTCGGGAGCACTATGGCTACACCTTC. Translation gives CAWSPREHYGYTF. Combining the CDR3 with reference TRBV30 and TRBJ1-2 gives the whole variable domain SQTIHQWPATLVQPVGSPLSLECTVEGTSNPNLYWYRQAAGRGLQLLFYSVGIGQISSEVPQNLSASRPQDRQFILSSKKLLLSDSGFYLCAWSPREHYGYTFGSGTRLTVV.

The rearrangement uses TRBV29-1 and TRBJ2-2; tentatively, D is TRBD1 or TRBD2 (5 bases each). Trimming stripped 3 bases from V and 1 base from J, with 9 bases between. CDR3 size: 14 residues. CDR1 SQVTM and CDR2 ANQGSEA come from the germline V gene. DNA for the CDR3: TGCAGCGTTGAGGATGGGGGGAACACCGGGGAGCTGTTTTTT. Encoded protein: CSVEDGGNTGELFF.

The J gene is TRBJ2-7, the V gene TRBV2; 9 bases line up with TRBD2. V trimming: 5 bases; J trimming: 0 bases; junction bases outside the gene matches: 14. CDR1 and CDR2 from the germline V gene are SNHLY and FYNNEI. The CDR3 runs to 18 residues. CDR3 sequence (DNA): TGTGCCAGCAGTAATCTCTCCCGACTAGCGGATCTCTCCTACGAGCAGTACTTC. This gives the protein CASSNLSRLADLSYEQYF.

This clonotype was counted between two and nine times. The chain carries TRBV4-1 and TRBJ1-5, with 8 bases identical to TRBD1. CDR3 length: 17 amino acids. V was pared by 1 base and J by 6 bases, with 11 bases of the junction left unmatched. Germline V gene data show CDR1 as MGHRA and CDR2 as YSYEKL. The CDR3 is CASSQGPVRGRGQPQHF. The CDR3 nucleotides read TGCGCCAGCAGCCAAGGACCGGTCAGGGGGCGAGGTCAGCCCCAGCATTTT.

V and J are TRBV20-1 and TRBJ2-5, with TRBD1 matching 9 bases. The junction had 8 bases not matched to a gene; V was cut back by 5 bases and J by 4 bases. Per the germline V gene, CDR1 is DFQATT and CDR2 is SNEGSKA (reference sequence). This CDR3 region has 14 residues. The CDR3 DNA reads TGCAGTGCTCAGCGGACAGGGGTGAGAGAGACCCAGTACTTC. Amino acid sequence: CSAQRTGVRETQYF.

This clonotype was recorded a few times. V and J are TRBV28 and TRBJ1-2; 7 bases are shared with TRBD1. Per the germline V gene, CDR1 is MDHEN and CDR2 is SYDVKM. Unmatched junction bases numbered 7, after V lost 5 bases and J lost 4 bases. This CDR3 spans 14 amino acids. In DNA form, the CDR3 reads TGTGCCAGCAGTCCAGGGGGAGGGAGCTATGGCTACACCTTC. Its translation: CASSPGGGSYGYTF.

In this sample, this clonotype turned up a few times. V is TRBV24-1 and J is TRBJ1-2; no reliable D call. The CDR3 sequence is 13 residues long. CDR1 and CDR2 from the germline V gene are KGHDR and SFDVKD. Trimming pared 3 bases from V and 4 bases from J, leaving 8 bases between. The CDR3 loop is CATSDHSFYGYTF. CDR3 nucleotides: TGTGCCACCAGTGATCACAGCTTCTATGGCTACACCTTC.

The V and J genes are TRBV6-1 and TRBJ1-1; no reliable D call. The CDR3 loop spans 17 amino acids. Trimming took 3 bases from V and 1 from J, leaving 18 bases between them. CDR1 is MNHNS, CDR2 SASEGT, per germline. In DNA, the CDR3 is TGTGCCAGCAGTGACCGTTATTTGGCCAGACAGAACACTGAAGCTTTCTTT. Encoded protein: CASSDRYLARQNTEAFF.

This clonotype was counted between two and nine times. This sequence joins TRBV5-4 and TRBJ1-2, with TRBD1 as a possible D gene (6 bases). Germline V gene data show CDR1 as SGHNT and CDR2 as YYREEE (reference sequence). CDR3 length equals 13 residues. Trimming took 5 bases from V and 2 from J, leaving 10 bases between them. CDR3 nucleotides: TGTGCCAGCAGTCCGGACAGCAACTATGGCTACACCTTC. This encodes CASSPDSNYGYTF. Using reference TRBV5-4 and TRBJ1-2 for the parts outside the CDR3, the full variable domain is ETGVTQSPTHLIKTRGQQVTLRCSSQSGHNTVSWYQQALGQGPQFIFQYYREEENGRGNFPPRFSGLQFPNYSSELNVNALELDDSALYLCASSPDSNYGYTFGSGTRLTVV.

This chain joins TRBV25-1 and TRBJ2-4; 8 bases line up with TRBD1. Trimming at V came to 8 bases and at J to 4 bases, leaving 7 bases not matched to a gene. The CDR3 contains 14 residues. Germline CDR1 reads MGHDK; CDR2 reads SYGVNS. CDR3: CASSTGVPKNIQYF. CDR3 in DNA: TGTGCCAGCTCGACAGGGGTCCCAAAAAACATTCAGTACTTC.

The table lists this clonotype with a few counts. The DNA of the CDR3 is TGTGCCACCAGCAGAGATATCGGGAATTCCTACGAGCAGTACTTC. Translating it yields CATSRDIGNSYEQYF. The chain uses TRBV15 and TRBJ2-7; a weak D match, TRBD2 (5 bases). Per the germline V gene, CDR1 is LNHNV and CDR2 is YYDKDF (reference sequence). V was trimmed by 0 bases and J by 1 base, leaving 10 bases between them. This CDR3 is built from 15 residues.

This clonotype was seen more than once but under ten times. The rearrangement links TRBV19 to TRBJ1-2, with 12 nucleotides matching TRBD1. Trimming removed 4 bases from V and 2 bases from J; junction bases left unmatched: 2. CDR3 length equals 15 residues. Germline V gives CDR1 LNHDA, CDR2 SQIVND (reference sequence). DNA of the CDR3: TGTGCCAGTAGTAGGGGACAGGGGGCGAACTATGGCTACACCTTC. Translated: CASSRGQGANYGYTF.

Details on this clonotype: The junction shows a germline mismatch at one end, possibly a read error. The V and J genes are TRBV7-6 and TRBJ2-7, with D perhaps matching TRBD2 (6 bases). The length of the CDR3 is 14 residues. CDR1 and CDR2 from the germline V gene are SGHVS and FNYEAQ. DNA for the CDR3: TGTGCCAGCAGCTTATCTGGTAAGGGAGGAGAGCAGCACTTC. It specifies CASSLSGKGGEQHF.